Reported below is one TCR beta chain. Its antigen has not been determined. Nothing much larger sits one base from this clone, and base qualities are not available. The germline V gene (reference sequence) yields MNHEY for CDR1 and SMNVEV for CDR2. Measured from the cysteine to the phenylalanine, the CDR3 is 14 residues long. CDR3 DNA only is kept here, 42 bases in frame from base 1. V and J lose 5 bases and 8 bases, and a span of 13 bases separates them. The study was a case-control design nested within a healthcare worker cohort in London, UK, with weekly nasopharyngeal swab PCR tests and blood sampling. Healthcare workers were recruited between 23 and 31 March 2020, during the week of the UK lockdown, and were followed weekly for up to about 16 weeks. The protocol used for the library was 5' RACE. Data came from a NextSeq 500. Unique molecular identifiers were attached to individual cDNA molecules in the TCR library protocol so that sequencing error and PCR bias could be corrected. Both TCR alpha and beta chains were sequenced, and tight co-correlation was observed between alpha and beta sequence abundances in each sample. Concerning the study's data processing: V gene, J gene and CDR3 annotation of TCR sequences was performed with Decombinator V4. TCRs were defined as expanded if a significant change between any two time points was detected under a Poisson model with p below 0.0001. TCR abundances were normalised to the total number of TCRs sequenced per sample and were expressed as counts per million. MAIT TCRs were defined by TRAV1-2 paired with TRAJ12, TRAJ20 or TRAJ33, and iNKT TCRs by TRAV10 paired with TRAJ18. VDJdb, accessed on 1 November 2021, was searched for TCRs annotated for CMV, EBV and SARS-CoV-2, and TCRs annotated for more than one antigen were excluded. TCRdb took the public reads, trimmed them with fastp at Q25, ran MiXCR for clone calling and kept in-frame beta chains. Each entry merges the rows of one CDR3 protein and shows their most common DNA and genes. In this record, the V and J calls reflect TCRdb's handling and not the investigators' own analysis. Here the sample has approximately 71,000 distinct CDR3 sequences; roughly an eighth occur a single time. Of the sample, 11% to 15% is held by the ten largest clones.

These data are taken from a study of early T cells in non-severe SARS-CoV-2 infection (dated by TCRdb to the early 2020s). With regard to the full study: Because TCR sequencing relied on bulk RNA taken from unsorted whole blood, pairing of alpha and beta chains was not possible.

General study outcomes and caveats: VDJdb matching was skewed toward anti-spike CD8 responses and likely underestimated virus-specific expansions, missing private and CD4 specificities.

This chain joins TRBV27 to TRBJ1-6; TRBD1 is perhaps the D gene, given 6 matching bases. The sample consisted of whole blood. The TCR was taken from an adult who was a healthcare worker with PCR-confirmed SARS-CoV-2 infection or an uninfected control (not recorded which). The CDR3 sequence is CASSVKQGDSPLHF. The nucleotide sequence reads TGTGCCAGCAGTGTAAAACAGGGAGATTCACCCCTCCACTTT.